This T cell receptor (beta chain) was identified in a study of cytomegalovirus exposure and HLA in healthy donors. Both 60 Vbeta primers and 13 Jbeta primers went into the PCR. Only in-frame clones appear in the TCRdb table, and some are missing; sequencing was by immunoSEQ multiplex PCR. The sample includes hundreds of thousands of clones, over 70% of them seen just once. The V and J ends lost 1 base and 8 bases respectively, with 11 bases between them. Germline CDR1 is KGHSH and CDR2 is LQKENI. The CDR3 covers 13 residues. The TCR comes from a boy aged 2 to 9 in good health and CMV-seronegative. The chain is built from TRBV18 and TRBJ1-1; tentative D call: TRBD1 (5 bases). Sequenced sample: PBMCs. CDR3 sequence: CASSPREGTEAFF. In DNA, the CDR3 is TGTGCCAGCTCACCACGGGAGGGGACCGAAGCTTTCTTT. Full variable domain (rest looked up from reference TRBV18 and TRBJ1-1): NAGVMQNPRHLVRRRGQEARLRCSPMKGHSHVYWYRQLPEEGLKFMVYLQKENIIDESGMPKERFSAEFPKEGPSILRIQQVVRGDSAAYFCASSPREGTEAFFGQGTRLTVV.